Below, 11 T cell receptor beta chains from the same sample are listed, as sequenced in a study of blood T cells in healthy people across ages. The use of a sample-barcoded 5' primer and a J-beta primer mix characterized a second PCR of about 7 to 12 cycles. TCRdb independently ran MiXCR on the 5' RACE reads; one entry per CDR3 protein. The sample yields 650,000 to 1,000,000 distinct CDR3 sequences, around 36% seen once. Sequenced input: blood. The receptors stem from a man aged 18 to 29 in good health.

The chain is built from TRBV30 and TRBJ1-1; weak D call: TRBD1 (5 bases). Trimming removed 4 bases at V and 5 bases at J, with 20 bases between. The CDR3 runs to 15 residues. The germline V gene encodes CDR1 GTSNPN and CDR2 SVGIG (reference sequence). CDR3 sequence reads: CAWTFQGLIRTEAFF. The CDR3 DNA reads as TGTGCCTGGACTTTTCAGGGTCTGATAAGGACTGAAGCTTTCTTT. The whole variable domain, remainder taken from reference TRBV30 and TRBJ1-1, is SQTIHQWPATLVQPVGSPLSLECTVEGTSNPNLYWYRQAAGRGLQLLFYSVGIGQISSEVPQNLSASRPQDRQFILSSKKLLLSDSGFYLCAWTFQGLIRTEAFFGQGTRLTVV.

The rearrangement joins TRBV20-1 to TRBJ1-2, with D possibly matching TRBD1 (6 bases). Germline V lookup: CDR1 DFQATT, CDR2 SNEGSKA (reference sequence). The V end lost 5 bases, the J end lost 7 bases, and 17 bases lay between the germline ends. The CDR3 totals 13 residues. CDR3 nucleotides: TGCAGTGCTCGCCACAGGGCCCAGGGTGGCTACACCTTC. Translated, it gives CSARHRAQGGYTF.

The chain combines TRBV6-2 or TRBV6-3 with TRBJ1-5; D uncertain. Germline V gene data show CDR1 as MNHEY and CDR2 as SVGEGT. V shed 5 bases and J shed 0 bases, with 14 bases lying between them. The CDR3 is made up of 16 amino acids. CDR3 DNA: TGTGCCAGCAGTGACCTTAACGGGGATAGCAATCAGCCCCAGCATTTT. It encodes CASSDLNGDSNQPQHF.

The chain couples TRBV6-6 to TRBJ2-5, with 9 bases that match TRBD1. The ends lost 5 bases at V and 11 bases at J; junction bases unmatched: 15. The CDR3 totals 15 residues. Looked up from germline, CDR1 is MNHNY and CDR2 is SVGAGI (reference sequence). The CDR3 nucleotides read TGTGCCAGCAGTGACCGGGACAGGGATATTCATGAGCAGTACTTC. Translating it yields CASSDRDRDIHEQYF.

A note on this clonotype: At one of its ends the junction is not consistent with the germline gene, which may arise from a read error. The chain combines TRBV4-2 with TRBJ1-4; 9 nucleotides line up with TRBD1. The CDR3 is made up of 16 amino acids. Germline V gene sequence: CDR1 LGHNA, CDR2 YNFKEQ. The CDR3 loop reads CASSQAGTGYNKKLFF. The CDR3 nucleotides read TGTGCCAGCAGCCAAGCGGGGACAGGGTATAATAAAAAACTGTTTTTT.

This rearrangement joins TRBV4-2 to TRBJ1-5; D possibly corresponds to TRBD1 (5 bases). This CDR3 has 16 amino acids. V was pared by 0 bases and J by 3 bases, with 12 bases between. Germline V gene lookup returns CDR1 LGHNA and CDR2 YNFKEQ. DNA of the CDR3: TGTGCCAGCAGCCAAGACTCCGGGGGTTTCAATCAGCCCCAGCATTTT. It codes for CASSQDSGGFNQPQHF.

The gene calls are TRBV6-5 and TRBJ1-1, with 10 bases lining up with TRBD1. The junction had 9 bases not matched to a gene; V was cut back by 5 bases and J by 0 bases. The CDR3 is made up of 17 amino acids. Germline lookup yields CDR1 MNHEY and CDR2 SVGAGI. This CDR3 is CASSNTGTGVLNTEAFF. CDR3 nucleotide sequence: TGTGCCAGCAGTAACACCGGGACAGGGGTACTGAACACTGAAGCTTTCTTT.

The genes are TRBV10-3 and TRBJ1-4, with D possibly being TRBD1 (6 bases). V shed 0 bases and J shed 5 bases, with 19 bases lying between them. The CDR3 loop spans 18 amino acids. Germline V gene data show CDR1 as ENHRY and CDR2 as SYGVKD. DNA of the CDR3: TGTGCCATCAGTGAGTCCAATCAACCGGGACAATCCAATGAAAAACTGTTTTTT. Amino acid sequence: CAISESNQPGQSNEKLFF.

This clonotype has a single count. The chain links TRBV13 to TRBJ2-1; a weak D match, TRBD2 (6 bases). The DNA matches TRBJ2-7 better at its end, which makes the J call doubtful. The CDR3 has 15 amino acids. Germline V gene sequence: CDR1 PRHDT, CDR2 FYEKMQ (reference sequence). The DNA for the CDR3 is TGTGCCAGCAGCCTCCGCCGGGAGCTTTACAATGAGCAGTACTTC. Its translation is CASSLRRELYNEQYF.

As for this clonotype: A much larger clonotype is one base distant, so this may be a read error. V gene TRBV6-2 or TRBV6-3 combines with J gene TRBJ1-2; possible D gene TRBD1, 5 bases. The CDR3 extends over 10 amino acids. Germline-derived CDR1 and CDR2 are MNHEY and SVGEGT. The CDR3 protein is CASSGFGHTF. The CDR3 nucleotides read TGTGCCAGCTCAGGGTTTGGCCACACCTTC.

This clonotype has a count of ten or more. The rearrangement uses TRBV7-8 and TRBJ2-5, with TRBD2 matching 12 bases. CDR1 is SGHVS and CDR2 is FQNEAQ in the germline V gene. The CDR3 consists of 18 residues. V lost 5 bases and J lost 2; bases outside the gene matches: 12. CDR3: CASSLPTSGGLMQETQYF. The CDR3 DNA is TGTGCCAGCAGCCTCCCGACTAGCGGGGGTTTAATGCAAGAGACCCAGTACTTC.